What follows is one T cell receptor beta chain and its context. This clone was detected a few times. Which antigen it targets is not known. No per-base quality is available; no much larger clone lies one base away. V lost 4 bases and J lost 0 bases, and the count of bases not matched to a germline gene is 4. In the germline V gene, CDR1 corresponds to MNHEY and CDR2 to SVGAGI. Reading from cysteine to phenylalanine, the CDR3 counts 16 amino acids. Here the CDR3 DNA is all that survives: 48 bases in frame from base 1. These data come from a study of beta chain features in type 1 diabetes (dated by TCRdb to 2017 to 2018). At the level of the whole study: Mean age, gender distribution, total cell number and subset yield did not differ between patients and healthy donors. Whereas all 30 or so donors provided naive and central memory subsets, regulatory and stem cell-like memory subsets were isolated from just 8 patients and about 8 healthy donors. In the study, TCRB repertoires of sorted circulating CD4+ T cell subsets from recently diagnosed type 1 diabetes patients were compared with those of matched healthy donors. A total of about 110,000,000 sorted cells were examined across all samples, and a strong correlation was observed between cell number per subset and RNA yield.

On the study overall, not on this receptor specifically: Shorter templates might have been favored by PCR, but patient and control samples were amplified and corrected together, so both groups would have been affected equally by any skew. Type 1 diabetes patients showed a moderate but significant shortening of TCRB CDR3 length in all four CD4+ subsets. At VDJ recombination sites, patients with type 1 diabetes made fewer insertions and deleted more nucleotides, a pattern implying thymic rearrangement abnormalities. Naive, central memory and regulatory TCRB repertoires appeared to be more alike among patients than among healthy donors. HLA sub-analyses involved small numbers of individuals, so any influence of HLA type on TCRB rearrangement remained unresolved. Sequencing cDNA rather than genomic DNA could over-represent highly expressing activated cells, although activation and CD3 levels did not differ between groups.

The entire isolated RNA was reverse transcribed using the High Capacity cDNA Reverse Transcription Kit, and thus expressed TCRB transcripts were sequenced. Deep immunoSEQ sequencing was applied to naive, central memory and regulatory T cell samples, giving an average of about 3.7 million total reads per sample. Sorted cells were lysed in RLT buffer and RNA was extracted with DNase-treated RNeasy Micro or Mini kits, depending on cell number. Each cell subset was processed on its own to prevent cross-contamination, while patient and healthy donor samples were processed together. Using the immunoSEQ multiplex PCR, TCRB sequences were amplified from cDNA into 87-bp fragments spanning the CDR3 region. Sequencing of the amplicons was performed on the Illumina HiSeq platform. Under the source paper's analysis protocol: Synthetic template baselines were used to correct PCR bias computationally, reads within Hamming distance 2 were collapsed together, and singletons that could not be merged were discarded. Reads were aligned to IMGT to assign V, D and J genes, CDR3 length, and insertions or deletions at six rearrangement sites. Within each subset, clonotype counts were normalized to sorted cell number, and only after that were true diversity and Gini coefficients computed with the tcR R package. Repertoire sharing was quantified using the overlap coefficient calculated on TCRB nucleotide sequences. Out-of-frame TCRB sequences from naive cells were analyzed to stand in for the pre-selection repertoire. TCRdb holds this immuneACCESS table with in-frame rearrangements only. Some clones are missing; in checked studies, unresolved V genes explain under half, and the rest has no known cause. The V and J calls and the clone size are those of that table, but D and trimming were determined from the DNA. This sample has 250,000 to 350,000 clones in its table, and roughly an eighth of those were observed once. The ten largest clones capture more than 0.015% of the sample.

From each donor, a single peripheral blood sample of about 116 mL on average was drawn into heparinised tubes. A BD FACSAria II and a panel including CD45RO, CCR7, CD25, CD127, CD95 and CD27 were used to sort naive, central memory, regulatory and stem cell-like memory CD4+ T cells. All sorted populations exceeded 95% purity. PBMCs were isolated immediately by Lymphoprep density gradient centrifugation and stained directly without culture. To minimize batch effects, samples were stained and sorted in pairs, one healthy donor with one patient per experiment. This sequence originates from a man in his thirties or forties with type 1 diabetes. The sequence links TRBV6-5 to TRBJ2-1; TRBD2 matches 9 bases in the middle. The sample taken for sequencing was naive CD4+ T cells from blood. The cell subset or site label, as the study defines it: true naive CD4+ T cells. CDR3 protein: CASSFLTSGSYNEQFF. The sequenced DNA is TGTGCCAGCAGTTTTCTGACTAGCGGCTCCTACAATGAGCAGTTCTTC.